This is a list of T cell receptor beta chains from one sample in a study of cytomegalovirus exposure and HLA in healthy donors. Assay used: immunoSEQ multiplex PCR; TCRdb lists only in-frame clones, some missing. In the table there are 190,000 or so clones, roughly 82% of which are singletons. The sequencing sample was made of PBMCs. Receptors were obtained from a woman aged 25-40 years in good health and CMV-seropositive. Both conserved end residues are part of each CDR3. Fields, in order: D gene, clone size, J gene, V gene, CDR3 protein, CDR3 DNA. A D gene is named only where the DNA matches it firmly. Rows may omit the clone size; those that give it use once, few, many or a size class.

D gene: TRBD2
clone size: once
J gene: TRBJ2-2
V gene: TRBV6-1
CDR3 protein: CASMGDSGIFGELFF
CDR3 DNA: TGTGCCAGCATGGGGGATAGCGGGATATTCGGGGAGCTGTTTTTT

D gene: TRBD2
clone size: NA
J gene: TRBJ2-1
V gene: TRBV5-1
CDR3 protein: CASSLALAGAGEQFF
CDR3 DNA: TGCGCCAGCAGCTTGGCACTAGCGGGAGCTGGTGAGCAGTTCTTC

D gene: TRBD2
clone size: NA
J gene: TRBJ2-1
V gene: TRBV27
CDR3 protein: CASSPGLDYEQFF
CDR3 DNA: TGTGCCAGCAGCCCGGGACTAGACTATGAGCAGTTCTTC

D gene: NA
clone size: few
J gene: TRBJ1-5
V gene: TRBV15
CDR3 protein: CATSRVGGNQPQHF
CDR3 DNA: TGTGCCACCAGCAGAGTAGGGGGCAATCAGCCCCAGCATTTT

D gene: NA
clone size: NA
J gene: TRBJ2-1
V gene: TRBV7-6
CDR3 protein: CASSPRLEEYNEQFF
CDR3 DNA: TGTGCCAGCAGCCCAAGACTGGAAGAATACAATGAGCAGTTCTTC

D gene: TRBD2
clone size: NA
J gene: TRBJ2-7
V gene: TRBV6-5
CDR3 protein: CASSFQDGRWQYF
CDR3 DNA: TGTGCCAGCAGTTTCCAAGACGGGAGGTGGCAGTACTTC

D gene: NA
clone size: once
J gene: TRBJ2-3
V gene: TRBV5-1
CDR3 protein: CASARPSPTDTQYF
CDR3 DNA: TGCGCCAGCGCCAGGCCATCCCCCACAGATACGCAGTATTTT

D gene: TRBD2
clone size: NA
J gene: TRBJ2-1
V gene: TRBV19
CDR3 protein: CASRPGLAGDNEQFF
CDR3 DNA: TGTGCCAGTAGACCGGGACTAGCGGGAGACAATGAGCAGTTCTTC

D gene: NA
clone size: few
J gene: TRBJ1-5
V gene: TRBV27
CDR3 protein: CASGQNQPQHF
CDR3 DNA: TGTGCCAGCGGCCAAAATCAGCCCCAGCATTTT

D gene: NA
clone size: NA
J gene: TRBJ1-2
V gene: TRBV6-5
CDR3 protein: CASSNLGQKYGYTF
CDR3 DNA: TGTGCCAGCAGTAACCTCGGACAGAAATATGGCTACACCTTC

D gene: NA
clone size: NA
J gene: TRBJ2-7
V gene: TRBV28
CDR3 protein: CASSLRLAASSYEQYF
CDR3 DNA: TGTGCCAGCAGTTTAAGGCTTGCGGCGAGCTCCTACGAGCAGTACTTC

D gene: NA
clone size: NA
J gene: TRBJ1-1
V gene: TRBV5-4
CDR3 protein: CASSPRPNTEAFF
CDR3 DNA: TGTGCCAGCAGCCCCAGGCCGAACACTGAAGCTTTCTTT

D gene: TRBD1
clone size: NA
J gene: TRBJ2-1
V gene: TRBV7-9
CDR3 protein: CASSPTGTGAYNEQFF
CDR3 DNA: TGTGCCAGCAGCCCAACCGGGACAGGGGCCTACAATGAGCAGTTCTTC

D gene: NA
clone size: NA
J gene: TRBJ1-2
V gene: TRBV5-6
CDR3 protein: CASSFRGRGGYTF
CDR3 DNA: TGTGCCAGCAGCTTCAGGGGAAGAGGTGGCTACACCTTC

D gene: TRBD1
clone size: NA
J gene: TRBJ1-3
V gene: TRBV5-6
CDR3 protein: CASSSRGDRHLSGNTIYF
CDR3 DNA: TGTGCCAGCAGCTCCCGAGGGGACAGGCATCTCTCTGGAAACACCATATATTTT

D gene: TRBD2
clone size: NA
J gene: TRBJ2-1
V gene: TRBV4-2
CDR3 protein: CASSQVGRLAGVNEQFF
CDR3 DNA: TGTGCCAGCAGCCAAGTAGGGCGACTAGCGGGAGTGAATGAGCAGTTCTTC

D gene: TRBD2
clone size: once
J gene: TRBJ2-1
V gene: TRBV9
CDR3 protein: CASSVRGLAFDSYNEQFF
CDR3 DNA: TGTGCCAGCAGCGTAAGGGGACTAGCCTTTGACAGCTACAATGAGCAGTTCTTC

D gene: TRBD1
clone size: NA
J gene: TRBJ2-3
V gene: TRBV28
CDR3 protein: CASIDPRGRGRDTQYF
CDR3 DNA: TGTGCCAGCATCGACCCCAGGGGGCGCGGGCGAGATACGCAGTATTTT

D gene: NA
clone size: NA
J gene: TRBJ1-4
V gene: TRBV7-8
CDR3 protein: CASSLTATNEKLFF
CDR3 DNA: TGTGCCAGCAGCTTAACAGCAACTAATGAAAAACTGTTTTTT

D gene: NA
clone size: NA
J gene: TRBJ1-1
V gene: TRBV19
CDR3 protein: CASSISAGTEAFF
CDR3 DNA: TGTGCCAGTAGTATCTCGGCGGGGACTGAAGCTTTCTTT